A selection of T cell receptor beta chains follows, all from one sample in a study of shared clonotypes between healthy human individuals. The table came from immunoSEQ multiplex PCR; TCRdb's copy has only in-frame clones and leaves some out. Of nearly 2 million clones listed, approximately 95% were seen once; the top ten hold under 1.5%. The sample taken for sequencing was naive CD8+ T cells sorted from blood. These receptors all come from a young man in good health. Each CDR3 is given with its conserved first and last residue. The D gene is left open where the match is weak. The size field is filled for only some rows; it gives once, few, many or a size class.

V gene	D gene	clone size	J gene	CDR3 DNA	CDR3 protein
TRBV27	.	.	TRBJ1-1	TGTGCCAGCAGTATTCAGGGGAACACTGAAGCTTTCTTT	CASSIQGNTEAFF
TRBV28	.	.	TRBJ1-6	TGTGCCAGCAGTTCGGGGGGCTCCTATAATTCACCCCTCCACTTT	CASSSGGSYNSPLHF
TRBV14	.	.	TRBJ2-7	TGTGCCAGCAGCCAAGTGGGGCAGCCCGTGGTCGAGCAGTACTTC	CASSQVGQPVVEQYF
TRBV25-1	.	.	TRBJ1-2	TGTGCCAGCAGTGACATGTATGGCTACACCTTC	CASSDMYGYTF
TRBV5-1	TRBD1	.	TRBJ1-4	TGCGCCAGCAGCTCAACAACCCGACAGGGGGCTAATGAAAAACTGTTTTTT	CASSSTTRQGANEKLFF
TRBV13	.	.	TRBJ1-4	TGTGCCAGCAGCCACGGATCAGGGGAAAAACTGTTTTTT	CASSHGSGEKLFF
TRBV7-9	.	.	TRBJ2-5	TGTGCCAGCAGCTCCGGTCCCCAAGAGACCCAGTACTTC	CASSSGPQETQYF
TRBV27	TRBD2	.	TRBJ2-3	TGTGCCAGCAGTGAGAAGACTAGCGGGGGCACAGATACGCAGTATTTT	CASSEKTSGGTDTQYF
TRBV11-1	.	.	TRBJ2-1	TGTGCCAGCAGCCCGGCGGGCAATGAGCAGTTCTTC	CASSPAGNEQFF
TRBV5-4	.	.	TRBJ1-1	TGTGCCAGCAGCTTGGGGAAGTGGCAGGGCATGGCTTTCTTT	CASSLGKWQGMAFF
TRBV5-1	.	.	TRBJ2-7	TGCGCCAGCAGCGCATCAGGGAGCTACGATTACGAGCAGTACTTC	CASSASGSYDYEQYF
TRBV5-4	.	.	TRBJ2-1	TGTGCCAGCAGCAACACGGGGGCCCCCTTGGTGTTCTTC	CASSNTGAPLVFF
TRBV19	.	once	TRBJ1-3	TGTGCCACCTCCCCGGGGCAGGGGCCCTCTGGAAACACCATATATTTT	CATSPGQGPSGNTIYF
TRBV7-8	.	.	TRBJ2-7	TGTGCCAGCAGCTGGGTTCCAGATGGCTCCTACGAGCAGTACTTC	CASSWVPDGSYEQYF
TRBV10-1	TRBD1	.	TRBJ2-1	TGCGCCAGCAGTGCCGGGACAGGGTCCTTCAATGAGCAGTTCTTC	CASSAGTGSFNEQFF
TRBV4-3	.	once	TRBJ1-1	TGCGCCAGCAGCCACGGGAGTAACACTGAAGCTTTCTTT	CASSHGSNTEAFF
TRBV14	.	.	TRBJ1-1	TGTGCCAGCAGCCAAGGGGCGGTGGTTGAAGCTTTCTTT	CASSQGAVVEAFF
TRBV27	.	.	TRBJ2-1	TGTGCCAGCAGTTTTGAGGGGAAAAACAATGAGCAGTTCTTC	CASSFEGKNNEQFF
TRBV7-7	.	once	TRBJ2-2	TGTGCTAGCAGCCCCGGACTAAACACCGGGGAGCTGTTTTTT	CASSPGLNTGELFF
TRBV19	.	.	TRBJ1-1	TGTGCCATCAGTCCACAACCGGGGGTAGCTTTCTTT	CAISPQPGVAFF
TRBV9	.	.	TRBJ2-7	TGTGCCAGCAGCGTAGAAGAGGGGGACCTAAAGCAGTACTTC	CASSVEEGDLKQYF
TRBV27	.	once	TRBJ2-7	TGTGCCAGCAGTTTGTGGGGGGGCCGCCACGAGCAGTACTTC	CASSLWGGRHEQYF
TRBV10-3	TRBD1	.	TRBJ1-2	TGTGCCACCCGGGACAGTTATGGCTACACCTTC	CATRDSYGYTF
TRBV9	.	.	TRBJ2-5	TGTGCCAGCAGCGTAGAAGGGGAAGAGACCCAGTACTTC	CASSVEGEETQYF
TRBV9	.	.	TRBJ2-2	TGTGCCAGCAGCCCAGGCGGGAACACCGGGGAGCTGTTTTTT	CASSPGGNTGELFF
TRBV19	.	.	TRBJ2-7	TGTGCCAGTAGTCCCGGAATTACCTACGAGCAGTACTTC	CASSPGITYEQYF
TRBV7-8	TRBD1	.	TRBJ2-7	TGTGCCAGCGCGGGGGTCGATTGGGGGACAGGGGCTGCCGAGCAGTACTTC	CASAGVDWGTGAAEQYF
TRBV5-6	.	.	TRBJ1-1	TGTGCCAGCACCCGAAAGGGCACTGAAGCTTTCTTT	CASTRKGTEAFF
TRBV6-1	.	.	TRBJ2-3	TGTGCCAGCAGTGAATATGTCGACGGGACAGATACGCAGTATTTT	CASSEYVDGTDTQYF
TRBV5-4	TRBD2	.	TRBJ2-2	TGTGCCAGCAGCTTGGGGCTAGCGGGAGGGCCTTTGGGCCCCGGGGAGCTGTTTTTT	CASSLGLAGGPLGPGELFF
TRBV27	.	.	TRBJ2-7	TGTGCCAGCAGTCTCACAGGGCACGAGCAGTACTTC	CASSLTGHEQYF
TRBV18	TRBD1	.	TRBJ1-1	TGTGCCAGCTCACCACCGGGACAGGCTGAAGCTTTCTTT	CASSPPGQAEAFF
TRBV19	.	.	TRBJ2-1	TGTGCCAGTAGTATAGTTGGTGGCAGCTCCTACAATGAGCAGTTCTTC	CASSIVGGSSYNEQFF
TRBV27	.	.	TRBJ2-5	TGTGCCAGCAGTTTAGTAGGGGGAGAGACCCAGTACTTC	CASSLVGGETQYF
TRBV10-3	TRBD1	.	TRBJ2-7	TGTGCCATCAGTGGCCGGACAGGGGGTGACTACGAGCAGTACTTC	CAISGRTGGDYEQYF
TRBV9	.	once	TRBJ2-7	TGTGCCAGCAGCGGCTCGGACAGTCCCTACGAGCAGTACTTC	CASSGSDSPYEQYF
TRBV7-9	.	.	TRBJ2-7	TGTGCCAGCAGCGAACCCCGAGGGGGGGGGAACTACGAGCAGTACTTC	CASSEPRGGGNYEQYF
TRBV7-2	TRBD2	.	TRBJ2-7	TGTGCCAGCAGCCTCTTGGAAGCGGGGGAAATCGACGAGCAGTACTTC	CASSLLEAGEIDEQYF
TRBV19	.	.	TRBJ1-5	TGTGCCGCTAGTGTAGGAGGGGATAGCAATCAGCCCCAGCATTTT	CAASVGGDSNQPQHF
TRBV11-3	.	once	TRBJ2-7	TGTGCCAGCAGCTTAAGGGGATCCTACGAGCAGTACTTC	CASSLRGSYEQYF
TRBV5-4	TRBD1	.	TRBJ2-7	TGTGCCAGCAGTCCACTTGGGCAGGGACAGTCCTCCTACGAGCAGTACTTC	CASSPLGQGQSSYEQYF
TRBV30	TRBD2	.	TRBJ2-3	TGTGCCTGGAGTGGAGCGGGGACCACAGATACGCAGTATTTT	CAWSGAGTTDTQYF
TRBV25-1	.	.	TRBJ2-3	TGTGCCAGCAGTGACCTCACAGATACGCAGTATTTT	CASSDLTDTQYF
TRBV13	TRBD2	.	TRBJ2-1	TGTGCCAGCAGAGGACTAGCGGAGGCGGTTTCCTACAATGAGCAGTTCTTC	CASRGLAEAVSYNEQFF
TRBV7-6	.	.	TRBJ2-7	TGTGCCAGCAGCGGATTGAGGGAGCTCGACGAGCAGTACTTC	CASSGLRELDEQYF
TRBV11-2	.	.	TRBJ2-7	TGTGCCAGCACCCAGGGGGGACTCTCCTACGAGCAGTACTTC	CASTQGGLSYEQYF
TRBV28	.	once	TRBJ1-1	TGTGCCAGCAGTTTAGCCACTGAAGCTTTCTTT	CASSLATEAFF